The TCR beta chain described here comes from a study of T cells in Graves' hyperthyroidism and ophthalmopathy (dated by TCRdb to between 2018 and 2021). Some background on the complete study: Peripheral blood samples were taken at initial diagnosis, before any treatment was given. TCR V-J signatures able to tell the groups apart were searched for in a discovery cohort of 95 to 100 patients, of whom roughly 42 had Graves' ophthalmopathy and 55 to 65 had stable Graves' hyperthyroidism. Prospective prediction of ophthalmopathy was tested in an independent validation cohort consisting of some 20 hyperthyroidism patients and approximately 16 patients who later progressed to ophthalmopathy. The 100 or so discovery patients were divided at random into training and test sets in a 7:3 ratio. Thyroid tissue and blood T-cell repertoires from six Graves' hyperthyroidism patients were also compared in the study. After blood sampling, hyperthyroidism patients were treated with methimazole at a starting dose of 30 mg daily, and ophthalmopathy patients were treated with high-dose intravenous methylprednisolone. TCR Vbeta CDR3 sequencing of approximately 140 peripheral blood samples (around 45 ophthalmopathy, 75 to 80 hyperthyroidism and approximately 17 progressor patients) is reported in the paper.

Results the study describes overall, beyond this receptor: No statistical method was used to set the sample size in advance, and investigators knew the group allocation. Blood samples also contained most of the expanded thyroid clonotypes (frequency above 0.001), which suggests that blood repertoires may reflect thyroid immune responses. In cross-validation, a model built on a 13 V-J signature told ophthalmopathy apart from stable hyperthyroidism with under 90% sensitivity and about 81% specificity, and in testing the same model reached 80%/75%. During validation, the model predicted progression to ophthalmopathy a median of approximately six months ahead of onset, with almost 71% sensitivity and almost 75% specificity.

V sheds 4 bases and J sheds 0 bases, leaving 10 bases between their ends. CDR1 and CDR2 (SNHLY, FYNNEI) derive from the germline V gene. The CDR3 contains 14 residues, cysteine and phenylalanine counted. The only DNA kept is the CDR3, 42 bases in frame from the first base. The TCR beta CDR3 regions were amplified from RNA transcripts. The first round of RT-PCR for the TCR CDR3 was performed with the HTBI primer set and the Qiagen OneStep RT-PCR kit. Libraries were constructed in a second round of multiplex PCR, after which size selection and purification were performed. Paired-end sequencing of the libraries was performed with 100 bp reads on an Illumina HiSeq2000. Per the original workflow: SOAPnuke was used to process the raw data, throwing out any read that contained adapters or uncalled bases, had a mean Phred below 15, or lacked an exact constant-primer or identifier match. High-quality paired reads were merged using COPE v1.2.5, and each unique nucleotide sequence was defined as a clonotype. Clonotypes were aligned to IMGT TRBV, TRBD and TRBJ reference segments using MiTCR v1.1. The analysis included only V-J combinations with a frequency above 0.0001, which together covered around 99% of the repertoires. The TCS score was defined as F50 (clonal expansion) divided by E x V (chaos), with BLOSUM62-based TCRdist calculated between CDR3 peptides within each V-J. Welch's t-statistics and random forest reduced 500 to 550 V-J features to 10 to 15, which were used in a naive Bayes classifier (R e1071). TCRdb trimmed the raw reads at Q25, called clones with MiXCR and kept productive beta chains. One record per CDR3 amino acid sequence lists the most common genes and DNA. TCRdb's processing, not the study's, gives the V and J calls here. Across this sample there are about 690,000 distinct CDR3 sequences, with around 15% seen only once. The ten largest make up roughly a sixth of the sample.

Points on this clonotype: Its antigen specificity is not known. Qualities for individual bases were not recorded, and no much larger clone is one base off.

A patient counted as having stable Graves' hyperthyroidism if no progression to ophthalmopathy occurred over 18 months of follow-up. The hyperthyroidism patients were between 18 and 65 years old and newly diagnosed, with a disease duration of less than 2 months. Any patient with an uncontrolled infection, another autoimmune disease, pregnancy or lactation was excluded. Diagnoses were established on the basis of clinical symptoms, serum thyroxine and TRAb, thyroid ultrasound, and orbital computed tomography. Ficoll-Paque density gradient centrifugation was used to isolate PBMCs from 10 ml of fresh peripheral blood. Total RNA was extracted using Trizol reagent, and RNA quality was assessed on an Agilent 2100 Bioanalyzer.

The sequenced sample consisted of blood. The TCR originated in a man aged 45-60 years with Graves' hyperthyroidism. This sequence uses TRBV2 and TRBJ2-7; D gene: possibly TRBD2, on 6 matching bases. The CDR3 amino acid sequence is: CASSASGFSYEQYF. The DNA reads TGTGCCAGCAGTGCCAGCGGGTTCTCCTACGAGCAGTACTTC.